These 28 T cell receptor beta chains share one sample of origin, sequenced in a study of shared clonotypes between healthy human individuals. Assay: immunoSEQ multiplex PCR; the TCRdb copy retains only in-frame clones and omits some. Of about 2.1 million clones detected, 93% appear once; the ten largest clones hold over 1.5%. CD45RO negativity and positive selection for CCR7 defined naive CD8 cells, a population that excluded terminally differentiated effector memory CD45RA+ cells. Sequenced: naive CD8+ T cells from PBMCs. The receptor source for this set is a man aged 18 to 30 in good health. Some clones in this sample may be carry-over from other donors' samples.

A remark on this clone: Within the sample, other DNA sequences also encode this same CDR3. The chain combines TRBV27 with TRBJ1-2; D call uncertain. V lost 2 bases and J 0 bases, leaving 4 bases between the germline ends. In germline, CDR1 is MNHEY, CDR2 SMNVEV (reference sequence). The length of the CDR3 is 13 residues. CDR3 sequence (DNA): TGTGCCAGCAGTTTAGGGCCTAACTATGGCTACACCTTC. Translation gives CASSLGPNYGYTF.

The chain links TRBV10-2 to TRBJ2-5; the match to TRBD1 covers 12 bases. The CDR3 consists of 16 residues. CDR1 is WSHSY, CDR2 SAAADI, per germline. The V gene end was trimmed by 3 bases and the J gene end by 5 bases; junction bases not matched to a gene: 7. The chain's CDR3 is CASSEGGQGAGETQYF. In DNA form, the CDR3 reads TGCGCCAGCAGTGAAGGGGGACAGGGGGCTGGGGAGACCCAGTACTTC.

V usage is TRBV19 and J usage is TRBJ2-7; 8 bases fit TRBD2. This CDR3 comprises 17 residues. In germline, CDR1 is LNHDA, CDR2 SQIVND (reference sequence). V was clipped by 2 bases and J by 1 base; unmatched bases: 10. The CDR3 protein is CASSIRAGELYSYEQYF. DNA of the CDR3: TGTGCCAGTAGTATAAGAGCGGGAGAGCTTTATTCCTACGAGCAGTACTTC.

The V and J genes are TRBV19 and TRBJ2-7, with 12 positions matching TRBD2. The CDR3 totals 18 residues. From germline, CDR1 is LNHDA and CDR2 SQIVND (reference sequence). V lost 5 bases to trimming and J lost 0 bases; unmatched junction nucleotides: 11. In DNA, the CDR3 is TGTGCCAGTAGTCCCGGGACTAGCGGGCCGGGGAGCTCCTACGAGCAGTACTTC. Its protein is CASSPGTSGPGSSYEQYF. Combining the CDR3 with reference TRBV19 and TRBJ2-7 gives the whole variable domain DGGITQSPKYLFRKEGQNVTLSCEQNLNHDAMYWYRQDPGQGLRLIYYSQIVNDFQKGDIAEGYSVSREKKESFPLTVTSAQKNPTAFYLCASSPGTSGPGSSYEQYFGPGTRLTVT.

The sample holds one count of this clone. This rearrangement joins TRBV5-6 to TRBJ2-7, with D tentatively TRBD1 (5 bases). The CDR3 extends over 13 amino acids. Germline values: CDR1 SGHDT, CDR2 YYEEEE. V was clipped by 0 bases and J by 5 bases, with 9 bases between them. The CDR3 sequence: CASSLGDSNEQYF. The CDR3 DNA reads as TGTGCCAGCAGCTTGGGAGACAGTAACGAGCAGTACTTC.

J is TRBJ1-4 and V is TRBV27; the D gene is possibly TRBD1 (5 bases). The V gene lost 3 bases and the J gene lost 7 bases, with 15 bases spanning the gap. Germline lookup yields CDR1 MNHEY and CDR2 SMNVEV (reference sequence). This CDR3 has 15 amino acids. The CDR3 bases are TGTGCCAGCAGTTTGATTTGGGGCAGTGGTGAAAAACTGTTTTTT. Amino acid sequence: CASSLIWGSGEKLFF.

V is TRBV7-9 and J is TRBJ1-2; tentatively, D is TRBD1 (6 bases). V lost 2 bases and J 4 bases, leaving 17 bases between the germline ends. The CDR3 extends over 16 amino acids. The germline CDR1 and CDR2 sequences are SEHNR and FQNEAQ (reference sequence). The CDR3 DNA sequence: TGTGCCAGCAGCTTATATAAGTTTCAGGGGTTCTATGGCTACACCTTC. The encoded protein is CASSLYKFQGFYGYTF.

The V call is TRBV19, the J call TRBJ1-5, with a possible D match to TRBD1 (5 bases). V shed 6 bases and J shed 11 bases, with 14 bases lying between them. The CDR3 is 12 residues long. Germline V gene lookup returns CDR1 LNHDA and CDR2 SQIVND (reference sequence). The CDR3 sequence is CASRDITRAQHF. The CDR3 DNA sequence: TGTGCCAGTAGGGACATCACGAGGGCCCAGCATTTT.

The chain joins TRBV5-8 to TRBJ2-1, with D tentatively TRBD1 (6 bases). CDR1 is SGHTS and CDR2 is YDEGEE in the germline V gene. Trimming removed 4 bases from V and 1 base from J, with 15 bases in between. The CDR3 loop spans 16 amino acids. The CDR3 spells CASSLRQEWSYNEQFF. CDR3 coding DNA: TGTGCCAGCAGCCTTCGACAGGAATGGTCCTACAATGAGCAGTTCTTC.

Comment on this clone: The sample has other DNA sequences that encode this CDR3 too. The rearrangement joins TRBV6-5 to TRBJ1-1, with a tentative D call TRBD1 (5 bases). CDR3 length: 11 residues. The ends were cut back, 6 bases at V and 8 bases at J, with 10 bases in the middle. The germline gives CDR1 MNHEY, CDR2 SVGAGI. This chain's CDR3 is CASSGWGEAFF. The CDR3 DNA is TGTGCCAGCAGCGGATGGGGCGAAGCTTTCTTT.

This clone was picked up a small number of times. Other DNA sequences in the same sample also yield this CDR3. The chain combines TRBV6-5 with TRBJ1-1, with D unclear. This CDR3 contains 13 residues. CDR1 MNHEY and CDR2 SVGAGI come from the germline V gene. The germline V and J ends were trimmed by 0 bases and 1 base, with 3 bases remaining between them. The DNA of the CDR3 is TGTGCCAGCAGTTACTCCCAGAACACTGAAGCTTTCTTT. This gives the protein CASSYSQNTEAFF.

The gene calls are TRBV19 and TRBJ2-1; 8 nucleotides match TRBD1. The CDR3 loop spans 14 amino acids. From germline, CDR1 is LNHDA and CDR2 SQIVND (reference sequence). V shed 6 bases and J 2 bases; nucleotides not matched to a gene: 3. The CDR3 loop reads CASSDRGTYNEQFF. CDR3 bases: TGTGCCAGTAGCGACAGGGGCACCTACAATGAGCAGTTCTTC.

This rearrangement joins TRBV9 to TRBJ2-1; D not certain. The V and J ends lost 3 bases and 7 bases respectively, with 8 bases between them. Germline values: CDR1 SGDLS, CDR2 YYNGEE. This CDR3 region has 12 residues. CDR3 nucleotides: TGTGCCAGCAGCGAGACTTGGAATGAGCAGTTCTTC. Translating gives CASSETWNEQFF.

This chain connects TRBV7-9 to TRBJ1-4; D remains unclear. Germline CDR1 SEHNR, CDR2 FQNEAQ (reference sequence). The CDR3 is 15 amino acids. With 5 bases removed from V and 1 base from J, the gap between germline ends came to 11 bases. The DNA of the CDR3 is TGTGCCAGCAGCACCCCCCGGGGAACTAATGAAAAACTGTTTTTT. Translated, it gives CASSTPRGTNEKLFF.

This clone was picked up one time. This chain uses TRBV28 with TRBJ2-7; TRBD2 agrees at 12 bases. Germline CDR1 MDHEN, CDR2 SYDVKM. The V and J ends lost 6 bases and 2 bases, in that order; junction bases with no gene match: 5. The CDR3 loop spans 15 amino acids. The CDR3 DNA reads TGTGCCAGCAGCACACGGACTAGCGGGGCCTACGAGCAGTACTTC. It yields the protein CASSTRTSGAYEQYF.

V usage is TRBV4-3 and J usage is TRBJ2-5; either TRBD1 or TRBD2 may supply D (5 bases each). The end of the DNA aligns better with TRBJ2-7, so the J call may be wrong. This CDR3 comprises 15 residues. Germline V gene data show CDR1 as LGHNA and CDR2 as YSLEER. The chain's CDR3 is CASSQEGVEGLEQYF. In DNA, the CDR3 is TGCGCCAGCAGCCAAGAGGGGGTCGAGGGTCTCGAGCAGTACTTC.

This clone appeared a few times. The chain carries TRBV27 and TRBJ1-1; D unresolved. V lost 6 bases to trimming and J lost 8 bases, with 10 bases between them. Germline CDR1 reads MNHEY; CDR2 reads SMNVEV (reference sequence). CDR3 length equals 11 residues. The CDR3 sequence: CASRRGPEAFF. The CDR3 region has the DNA TGTGCCAGCAGGCGAGGACCCGAAGCTTTCTTT.

V usage is TRBV7-3 and J usage is TRBJ1-5; TRBD1 agrees at 8 bases. CDR1 and CDR2 from the germline V gene are SGHTA and FQGTGA. The V and J ends lost 5 bases and 6 bases, in that order; junction bases with no gene match: 9. The CDR3 is made up of 15 amino acids. The CDR3 sequence: CASSAVRGLGQPQHF. DNA of the CDR3: TGTGCCAGCAGCGCCGTCAGGGGGCTGGGTCAGCCCCAGCATTTT.

The chain joins TRBV15 to TRBJ1-2; 9 bases map to TRBD1. The germline V gene encodes CDR1 LNHNV and CDR2 YYDKDF (reference sequence). This CDR3 region has 16 residues. V was pared by 2 bases and J by 7 bases, with 11 bases of the junction left unmatched. Written as DNA, the CDR3 is TGTGCCACCAGCAGAACCCCGGGACAGGGTGTCTCTGGCTACACCTTC. Encoded protein: CATSRTPGQGVSGYTF. Looking up the rest from reference TRBV15 and TRBJ1-2 gives the full variable domain: DAMVIQNPRYQVTQFGKPVTLSCSQTLNHNVMYWYQQKSSQAPKLLFHYYDKDFNNEADTPDNFQSRRPNTSFCFLDIRSPGLGDTAMYLCATSRTPGQGVSGYTFGSGTRLTVV.

Here the CDR3 reads CASSALEGSTNQPQHF. In nucleotides, the CDR3 is TGTGCCAGCAGTGCCCTAGAGGGATCCACAAATCAGCCCCAGCATTTT. The V and J genes are TRBV27 and TRBJ1-5; D is uncertain. V was trimmed by 5 bases and J by 4 bases, leaving 18 bases between them. In germline, CDR1 is MNHEY, CDR2 SMNVEV (reference sequence). The CDR3 consists of 16 residues.

The rearrangement joins TRBV19 to TRBJ2-1; TRBD2 aligns across 9 bases. The CDR3 runs 14 residues. Per the germline V gene, CDR1 is LNHDA and CDR2 is SQIVND (reference sequence). V was clipped by 5 bases and J by 8 bases; unmatched bases: 7. DNA for the CDR3: TGTGCCAGTAGTTGGATGACTAGCGGCGATGAGCAGTTCTTC. Translation gives CASSWMTSGDEQFF.

This chain links TRBV4-3 with TRBJ2-7, with a tentative D call TRBD1 (6 bases). Germline V gives CDR1 LGHNA, CDR2 YSLEER. The V gene lost 1 base and the J gene lost 4 bases, with 14 bases spanning the gap. The CDR3 is 15 amino acids. This CDR3 reads CASSQGPQGIYEQYF. Written as DNA, the CDR3 is TGCGCCAGCAGCCAAGGTCCCCAGGGGATTTACGAGCAGTACTTC.

The rearrangement joins TRBV19 to TRBJ2-3, with D uncertain. The V end lost 7 bases, the J end lost 2 bases, and 16 bases lay between the germline ends. The CDR3 has 15 amino acids. The V gene's germline CDR1 is LNHDA and CDR2 SQIVND (reference sequence). In DNA, the CDR3 is TGTGCCAGTAAAATATCCCCTGACGACACAGATACGCAGTATTTT. As protein: CASKISPDDTDTQYF.

This sequence joins TRBV7-2 and TRBJ1-4, with 7 bases matching TRBD1. CDR1 is SGHTA, CDR2 FQGNSA, per germline. V lost 5 bases, J lost 6 bases, and 6 bases stayed unmatched. This CDR3 spans 14 amino acids. The CDR3 loop reads CASSVDRSDEKLFF. CDR3 sequence (DNA): TGTGCCAGCAGCGTGGACAGGTCGGATGAAAAACTGTTTTTT.

This clone has a single count. This chain joins TRBV27 and TRBJ1-1; the match to TRBD1 covers 7 bases. This CDR3 has 14 residues. Trimming at V came to 2 bases and at J to 7 bases, leaving 7 bases not matched to a gene. Germline loops: CDR1 MNHEY, CDR2 SMNVEV (reference sequence). In DNA form, the CDR3 reads TGTGCCAGCAGTTTACAGCGGGACAGCAATGAAGCTTTCTTT. It specifies CASSLQRDSNEAFF.

V gene TRBV9 combines with J gene TRBJ2-1; 11 nucleotides line up with TRBD2. CDR3 length: 24 residues. Germline CDR1 is SGDLS and CDR2 is YYNGEE. V trimming: 2 bases; J trimming: 3 bases; junction bases outside the gene matches: 28. CDR3 bases: TGTGCCAGCAGCGTTCAGGGGGTGTTGACAGGGACTAGCGGCGTTCCGGAGGGCTACAATGAGCAGTTCTTC. Protein sequence: CASSVQGVLTGTSGVPEGYNEQFF.

The J gene is TRBJ1-1, the V gene TRBV28, with D maybe TRBD1 (5 bases). Germline values: CDR1 MDHEN, CDR2 SYDVKM. This CDR3 has 16 amino acids. V gave up 3 bases and J gave up 6 bases, with 20 bases separating them. The CDR3 here is CASSLLVGEGLAEAFF. The CDR3 DNA reads TGTGCCAGCAGTTTGTTAGTGGGGGAAGGACTGGCTGAAGCTTTCTTT.

The chain uses TRBV7-6 and TRBJ2-1; perhaps TRBD1 as D (5 bases). Trimming pared 5 bases from V and 0 bases from J, leaving 11 bases between. Germline V lookup: CDR1 SGHVS, CDR2 FNYEAQ. This CDR3 has 15 residues. CDR3 bases: TGTGCCAGCAGCGTCATTGACAGCTCCTACAATGAGCAGTTCTTC. Protein: CASSVIDSSYNEQFF.